Below, 14 T cell receptor beta chains from the same sample are listed, as sequenced in a study of control samples from healthy donors and cancer patients. Profiling relied on immunoSEQ multiplex PCR, and the TCRdb table lists in-frame clones only, not all of them. The data show approximately 66,000 clones, around 89% seen once. Sequenced: PBMCs. The receptor source for this set is a man between 60 and 75 years old with colorectal cancer.

This chain links TRBV25-1 with TRBJ1-1; D not certain. CDR3 length equals 13 residues. Trimming stripped 4 bases from V and 0 bases from J, with 6 bases between. Germline CDR1 MGHDK, CDR2 SYGVNS. This CDR3 reads CASSGILNTEAFF. The CDR3 DNA sequence: TGTGCCAGCAGTGGGATCTTGAACACTGAAGCTTTCTTT.

This clone turned up a few times. The J gene is TRBJ1-6, the V gene TRBV18, with D perhaps TRBD1 (6 bases). Germline-derived CDR1 and CDR2 are KGHSH and LQKENI. With 3 bases removed from V and 7 bases from J, the gap between germline ends came to 16 bases. This CDR3 has 16 residues. CDR3 residues: CASSPEQVGGNSPLHF. CDR3 bases: TGTGCCAGCTCACCCGAACAGGTGGGGGGCAATTCACCCCTCCACTTT.

The V call is TRBV9, the J call TRBJ1-4; D is possibly TRBD1 (6 bases). Looked up from germline, CDR1 is SGDLS and CDR2 is YYNGEE. V lost 4 bases and J lost 14, with 21 bases in between. CDR3 length: 14 amino acids. CDR3 DNA: TGTGCCAGCAGCCCAACCATAACAGGGATTAGGCTGTTTTTT. This gives the protein CASSPTITGIRLFF.

The chain combines TRBV9 with TRBJ2-2; D unclear. This CDR3 is built from 18 residues. Deletions cut 0 bases from V and 2 bases from J, with 17 bases between. CDR1 is SGDLS, CDR2 YYNGEE, per germline. The CDR3 spells CASSVASLTRGNTGELFF. The CDR3 nucleotides are TGTGCCAGCAGCGTAGCCTCACTGACGAGAGGCAACACCGGGGAGCTGTTTTTT.

The rearrangement uses TRBV4-1 and TRBJ1-1; possible D gene TRBD1, 6 bases. The CDR3 sequence is 14 residues long. V was cut by 6 bases and J by 5 bases, with 16 bases left in between. CDR1 MGHRA and CDR2 YSYEKL come from the germline V gene. The CDR3 here is CASSDTGLRTEAFF. CDR3 coding DNA: TGCGCCAGCAGTGATACAGGGTTGCGAACTGAAGCTTTCTTT.

The genes are TRBV6-2 or TRBV6-3 and TRBJ1-2, with TRBD1 as a possible D gene (6 bases). Trimming shortened V by 4 bases and J by 8 bases, and 20 bases separated the two germline ends. Germline V gene sequence: CDR1 MNHEY, CDR2 SVGEGT. The CDR3 extends over 15 amino acids. The CDR3 loop reads CASSSGAAARIGYTF. The CDR3 DNA reads as TGTGCCAGCAGTTCGGGGGCGGCGGCCAGGATCGGCTACACCTTC.

The chain recombines TRBV18 with TRBJ2-1; 7 nucleotides match TRBD1. The CDR3 covers 15 residues. The V and J ends lost 2 bases and 2 bases, in that order; junction bases with no gene match: 3. Per the germline V gene, CDR1 is KGHSH and CDR2 is LQKENI. The CDR3 here is CASSPFDRAYNEQFF. In nucleotides, the CDR3 is TGTGCCAGCTCACCATTTGACAGGGCCTACAATGAGCAGTTCTTC.

Here the CDR3 DNA reads TGTGCCAGCACACTTAGCGGGGCCTACAATGAGCAGTTCTTC. This gives the protein CASTLSGAYNEQFF. This sequence joins TRBV6-5 and TRBJ2-1; 8 nucleotides match TRBD2. This CDR3 comprises 14 residues. J gave up 2 bases and V 7 bases, and 4 bases lay outside the gene matches. The germline CDR1 and CDR2 sequences are MNHEY and SVGAGI.

This rearrangement joins TRBV19 to TRBJ1-2, with D perhaps matching TRBD1 (6 bases). The V gene's germline CDR1 is LNHDA and CDR2 SQIVND (reference sequence). V was pared by 6 bases and J by 3 bases, with 14 bases between. The CDR3 has 14 amino acids. CDR3 amino acids: CASSNGGWDYGYTF. CDR3 DNA: TGTGCCAGTAGCAATGGGGGCTGGGACTATGGCTACACCTTC.

This chain connects TRBV7-9 to TRBJ1-2; D gene uncertain. V dropped 5 bases and J dropped 5 bases, with 15 bases sitting between them. The CDR3 has 14 amino acids. Germline loops: CDR1 SEHNR, CDR2 FQNEAQ (reference sequence). The CDR3: CASSPRDNPYGYTF. As DNA, the CDR3 is TGTGCCAGCAGCCCCCGAGACAACCCTTATGGCTACACCTTC.

This clone was seen only a few times. V gene TRBV7-2 combines with J gene TRBJ1-5; D is uncertain. Germline lookup yields CDR1 SGHTA and CDR2 FQGNSA. The CDR3 covers 14 residues. Deletions cut 4 bases from V and 6 bases from J, with 13 bases between. The CDR3: CASSSVSVTQPQHF. The CDR3 nucleotides read TGTGCCAGCAGCTCAGTGAGTGTGACTCAGCCCCAGCATTTT.

The chain combines TRBV6-2 or TRBV6-3 with TRBJ2-7, with TRBD2 identical over 13 bases. V shed 5 bases, J shed 5 bases, and the junction held 12 bases outside the gene matches. CDR1 is MNHEY and CDR2 is SVGEGT in the germline V gene. The CDR3 contains 17 residues. Here the CDR3 DNA reads TGTGCCAGCAGTCCGCGGCCCCCGGGACTAGCGGGGAACGAGCAGTACTTC. Translation gives CASSPRPPGLAGNEQYF.

DNA of the CDR3: TGTGCCACCAGCTACGGGGGGACAATCGATACGCAGTATTTT. This gives the protein CATSYGGTIDTQYF. This chain joins TRBV24-1 and TRBJ2-3; a weak D match, TRBD2 (7 bases). V was cut by 7 bases and J by 6 bases, with 16 bases left in between. CDR1 and CDR2 (germline): KGHDR, SFDVKD. This CDR3 spans 14 amino acids.

The chain is built from TRBV9 and TRBJ2-7, with D perhaps matching TRBD1 or TRBD2 (6 bases each). Trimming cost V 4 bases and J 5 bases, with 16 bases left between them. Germline CDR1 is SGDLS and CDR2 is YYNGEE. The CDR3 is made up of 14 amino acids. Here the CDR3 DNA reads TGTGCCAGCAGCCTAGATGGGGGGCCCGACGAGCAGTACTTC. Amino acids: CASSLDGGPDEQYF.